The entry below gives a single T cell receptor beta chain sequence along with its context. Its target is unknown. The CDR3 totals 16 residues. Trimming cost V 3 bases and J 4 bases; bases outside gene matches: 6. Germline V gene sequence: CDR1 SNHLY, CDR2 FYNNEI. This specimen belongs to a study of beta chain features in type 1 diabetes. Expressed TCRB transcripts were sequenced because the isolated RNA had all been reverse transcribed beforehand. The data were produced by immunoSEQ multiplex PCR, yet TCRdb's version contains in-frame clones alone and is incomplete. The data show around 650,000 clones, over 10% seen once. Overall study results and limits: There was a moderate but significant shortening of TCRB CDR3s in all four CD4+ subsets of Type 1 diabetes patients.

The rearrangement uses TRBV2 and TRBJ2-5, with 12 bases identical to TRBD2. The sample consisted of naive CD4+ T cells from blood. The clonotype comes from a man aged 25-45 years with type 1 diabetes. CDR3 region: CASSDLAGGSGETQYF. The CDR3 region has the DNA TGTGCCAGCAGTGATCTAGCGGGGGGGTCGGGAGAGACCCAGTACTTC. The whole variable domain, filled in from reference TRBV2 and TRBJ2-5, reads EPEVTQTPSHQVTQMGQEVILRCVPISNHLYFYWYRQILGQKVEFLVSFYNNEISEKSEIFDDQFSVERPDGSNFTLKIRSTKLEDSAMYFCASSDLAGGSGETQYFGPGTRLLVL.